These 19 T cell receptor beta chains share one sample of origin, sequenced in a study of human T cells and chemical hapten exposure. The time point was: patch test 2, 6 weeks after DPC sensitization. Treatment here: therapeutic diphenylcyclopropenone sensitization with weekly scalp DPC. Using its own MiXCR run on the RACE reads, TCRdb lists one record per CDR3 protein. The sample lists a few hundred thousand distinct CDR3 sequences, about 6.9% seen once, with over 5.5% in the top ten. The input for sequencing was whole blood, taken in connection with sensitization to the hapten diphenylcyclopropenone (DPC). These receptor sequences come from a woman aged 18-30 years with alopecia areata. Some clones in this sample may be carry-over from other donors' samples.

The chain uses TRBV24-1 and TRBJ2-7; 8 positions agree with TRBD1. CDR3 size: 14 residues. V trimming: 12 bases; J trimming: 5 bases; junction bases outside the gene matches: 14. Germline V gene data show CDR1 as KGHDR and CDR2 as SFDVKD. DNA of the CDR3: TGTGCCCCGATAAACGGACAGGGCCCTGACGAGCAGTACTTC. This sequence encodes CAPINGQGPDEQYF.

This clonotype appeared a few times. The rearrangement links TRBV5-1 to TRBJ2-2, with D uncertain. V shed 5 bases and J shed 0 bases, with 11 bases lying between them. Germline assignment: CDR1 SGHRS and CDR2 YFSETQ. The CDR3 contains 15 residues. The CDR3 bases are TGCGCCAGCAGTCCAGTCCCGCCGAACACCGGGGAGCTGTTTTTT. This sequence encodes CASSPVPPNTGELFF.

This clonotype was seen many times. The rearrangement joins TRBV10-3 to TRBJ2-7, with D unclear. The CDR3 has 13 residues. Trimming cost V 4 bases and J 0 bases, with 7 bases left between them. CDR1 is ENHRY and CDR2 is SYGVKD in the germline V gene. CDR3 sequence reads: CAISASLSYEQYF. Written as DNA, the CDR3 is TGTGCCATCAGTGCCTCTCTCTCCTACGAGCAGTACTTC.

This clonotype occurred a few times. This rearrangement joins TRBV9 to TRBJ2-7; D is ambiguous. Trimming shortened V by 0 bases and J by 2 bases, and 9 bases separated the two germline ends. Looked up from germline, CDR1 is SGDLS and CDR2 is YYNGEE. The CDR3 spans 14 residues. The DNA of the CDR3 is TGTGCCAGCAGCGTAGGGACGGCCACCTACGAGCAGTACTTC. The encoded protein is CASSVGTATYEQYF.

The chain carries TRBV7-2 and TRBJ2-7; no reliable D call. Germline V gene sequence: CDR1 SGHTA, CDR2 FQGNSA. The CDR3 extends over 16 amino acids. V was cut by 1 base and J by 2 bases, with 15 bases left in between. CDR3 amino acids: CASSLGAPSATYEQYF. DNA of the CDR3: TGTGCCAGCAGCTTAGGTGCCCCCTCAGCGACCTACGAGCAGTACTTC.

This clonotype was found many times. This chain connects TRBV3-1 to TRBJ2-7; TRBD1 aligns across 8 bases. Trimming at V came to 4 bases and at J to 1 base, leaving 3 bases not matched to a gene. Germline CDR1 reads LGHDT; CDR2 reads YNNKEL (reference sequence). The CDR3 covers 14 residues. The CDR3 DNA sequence: TGTGCCAGCAGCCTAGGGACAGGATCCTACGAGCAGTACTTC. The encoded protein is CASSLGTGSYEQYF.

This clonotype was seen a handful of times. This rearrangement joins TRBV5-6 to TRBJ1-3; D gene unclear. The CDR3 has 18 residues. Trimming took 1 base from V and 4 from J, leaving 21 bases between them. Germline V gives CDR1 SGHDT, CDR2 YYEEEE. CDR3 nucleotide sequence: TGTGCCAGCAGCTTGTGGACGGGCGGTCCACCCTCCGGAAACACCATATATTTT. It is translated as CASSLWTGGPPSGNTIYF. Filled out from reference TRBV5-6 and TRBJ1-3, the complete variable domain reads DAGVTQSPTHLIKTRGQQVTLRCSPKSGHDTVSWYQQALGQGPQFIFQYYEEEERQRGNFPDRFSGHQFPNYSSELNVNALLLGDSALYLCASSLWTGGPPSGNTIYFGEGSWLTVV.

As regards this clonotype: Its ends do not fully match the called genes, so a read error is possible. This chain uses TRBV7-9 with TRBJ1-1, with D perhaps matching TRBD1 (5 bases). Germline assignment: CDR1 SEHNR and CDR2 FQNEAQ (reference sequence). The CDR3 extends over 18 amino acids. Here the CDR3 reads CASRPRSAGPFMNTEASF. The CDR3 nucleotides are TGTGCCAGCAGGCCCCGCTCAGCAGGGCCTTTCATGAACACTGAAGCTTCCTTT.

The chain is built from TRBV2 and TRBJ2-4; D ambiguous. Germline CDR1 reads SNHLY; CDR2 reads FYNNEI. This CDR3 region has 13 residues. Trimming removed 6 bases at V and 0 bases at J, with 6 bases between. The CDR3: CASRPSAKNIQYF. The CDR3 DNA follows: TGTGCCAGCAGGCCCTCAGCCAAAAACATTCAGTACTTC.

This clonotype was observed a handful of times. The chain combines TRBV20-1 with TRBJ2-7; D possibly corresponds to TRBD1 (5 bases). V lost 5 bases, J lost 3 bases, and 14 bases lay in between. The CDR3 loop spans 13 amino acids. Per the germline V gene, CDR1 is DFQATT and CDR2 is SNEGSKA (reference sequence). Here the CDR3 DNA reads TGCAGTGCTGGACCCTCAGGGTTCTACGAGCAGTACTTC. Its translation: CSAGPSGFYEQYF.

This clonotype has just one count. A much larger clone sits a single nucleotide away, making a read error possible. V is TRBV27 and J is TRBJ2-6, with D maybe TRBD1 (5 bases). CDR1 is MNHEY and CDR2 is SMNVEV in the germline V gene (reference sequence). The CDR3 has 17 amino acids. The CDR3 DNA reads TGTGCCAGCAGGAAAGGAACGGAAAGATCTGGGGCCAACGCCCTGACTTTC. Its translation: CASRKGTERSGANALTF.

This clonotype was seen repeatedly, ten times or more. This CDR3 reads CAIRDRDEDTEAFF. The CDR3 nucleotides are TGTGCCATCAGGGACAGGGATGAGGACACTGAAGCTTTCTTT. The genes are TRBV10-3 and TRBJ1-1; 8 bases match TRBD1. Germline CDR1 is ENHRY and CDR2 is SYGVKD. The CDR3 spans 14 residues. The V and J ends lost 6 bases and 3 bases, in that order; junction bases with no gene match: 6.

This chain uses TRBV6-6 with TRBJ2-7, with 7 bases fitting TRBD1. The CDR3 covers 12 residues. In germline, CDR1 is MNHNY, CDR2 SVGAGI (reference sequence). The V and J ends lost 5 bases and 7 bases, in that order; junction bases with no gene match: 5. DNA of the CDR3: TGTGCCAGCAGTAGGGGGCCGGGAGAGCAGTACTTC. Amino acids: CASSRGPGEQYF.

V is TRBV19 and J is TRBJ2-2; possibly TRBD1 for D (6 bases). V gave up 7 bases and J gave up 3 bases, with 12 bases separating them. The germline CDR1 and CDR2 sequences are LNHDA and SQIVND (reference sequence). The CDR3 sequence is 14 residues long. In DNA form, the CDR3 reads TGTGCCAGTAACCAGGCAGGGGACACCGGGGAGCTGTTTTTT. It codes for CASNQAGDTGELFF.

This clonotype has ten or more counts. The chain recombines TRBV20-1 with TRBJ1-2; D perhaps matches TRBD1 (6 bases). CDR1 DFQATT and CDR2 SNEGSKA come from the germline V gene (reference sequence). Trimming stripped 6 bases from V and 2 bases from J, with 16 bases between. The CDR3 has 14 amino acids. The CDR3 sequence: CSATGTNDNYGYTF. The CDR3 coding sequence is TGCAGTGCCACCGGGACAAACGACAACTATGGCTACACCTTC.

This clonotype turned up a few times. The V and J genes are TRBV7-9 and TRBJ2-3, with TRBD2 matching 10 bases. Trimming removed 2 bases from V and 6 bases from J; junction bases left unmatched: 8. Germline-derived CDR1 and CDR2 are SEHNR and FQNEAQ (reference sequence). This CDR3 is built from 16 residues. CDR3 in amino acids: CASSLLGLAAADTQYF. The DNA of the CDR3 is TGTGCCAGCAGCTTACTAGGACTAGCGGCTGCGGATACGCAGTATTTT.

This chain joins TRBV27 and TRBJ1-5; D is possibly TRBD1 (5 bases). The V end was cut by 8 bases, the J end by 2 bases, with 13 bases between. Germline V CDR1 and CDR2: MNHEY, SMNVEV (reference sequence). This CDR3 has 14 residues. The CDR3: CASAHDSRNQPQHF. CDR3 nucleotide sequence: TGTGCCAGCGCTCATGACAGTCGCAATCAGCCCCAGCATTTT.

The table lists this clonotype with a few counts. The chain employs TRBV3-1 and TRBJ2-3, with 9 bases matching TRBD2. CDR1 is LGHDT and CDR2 is YNNKEL in the germline V gene (reference sequence). V trimming: 4 bases; J trimming: 0 bases; junction bases outside the gene matches: 11. The CDR3 is 18 amino acids. This CDR3 reads CASSPRTLAGASTDTQYF. The CDR3 coding sequence is TGTGCCAGCAGCCCCCGAACTTTAGCGGGGGCGAGCACAGATACGCAGTATTTT.

There are many counts of this clonotype. The V call is TRBV3-1, the J call TRBJ1-2; no clear D gene. Trimming stripped 4 bases from V and 2 bases from J, with 5 bases between. The CDR3 has 12 residues. Per germline, CDR1 LGHDT and CDR2 YNNKEL (reference sequence). The CDR3 bases are TGTGCCAGCAGCCGGAGGAACTATGGCTACACCTTC. It translates to CASSRRNYGYTF.